A selection of T cell receptor beta chains follows, all from one sample in a study of regulatory T cells in long-lasting Graves disease. Each CDR3 protein is one row after TCRdb ran MiXCR on the multiplex PCR reads. The table lists about 310,000 distinct CDR3 sequences, roughly a fifth of them singletons, with around three fifths in the top ten. This specimen consisted of peripheral blood mononuclear cells (PBMCs), obtained when the disease was refractory, from a patient treated with antithyroid drugs. These receptors originate from a female donor with Graves disease. CDR3s include the opening cysteine and the closing phenylalanine or tryptophan. Fields, in order: V gene, clone size, CDR3 protein. Some rows mark clone size as missing; the rest say once, few, many or name a class of expanded clone.

v_call: TRBV29-1; clone_size: NA; cdr3_aa: CSVVLVGQDETQYF
v_call: TRBV13; clone_size: many; cdr3_aa: CASSRGPSYGYTF
v_call: TRBV30; clone_size: many; cdr3_aa: CAWSASYGYTF
v_call: TRBV28; clone_size: NA; cdr3_aa: CASSFGVSLNTGELFF
v_call: TRBV27; clone_size: few; cdr3_aa: CASSGTRPFGNTEAFF
v_call: TRBV28; clone_size: many; cdr3_aa: CASCRLVFGTQYF
v_call: TRBV2; clone_size: many; cdr3_aa: CASTRLAGRNEQYF
v_call: TRBV18; clone_size: NA; cdr3_aa: CASSPGAGPTHEQYF
v_call: TRBV7-8; clone_size: NA; cdr3_aa: CASSPRDVQETQYF
v_call: TRBV5-6; clone_size: NA; cdr3_aa: CASSRYGTAMNTEAFF
v_call: TRBV5-1; clone_size: NA; cdr3_aa: CASSLEASSETQYF
v_call: TRBV10-3; clone_size: few; cdr3_aa: CAISESKTLSYEQYF
v_call: TRBV6-4; clone_size: NA; cdr3_aa: CASGDRQEVYEQYF
v_call: TRBV3-1; clone_size: few; cdr3_aa: CASSGSWASGTQETQYF
v_call: TRBV20-1; clone_size: few; cdr3_aa: CSARGTGDEKLFF
v_call: TRBV27; clone_size: few; cdr3_aa: CASSPRASGIEQFF
v_call: TRBV12-3/TRBV12-4; clone_size: many; cdr3_aa: CASSGGFGGLEEKLFF
v_call: TRBV4-2; clone_size: once; cdr3_aa: CASSQDPGASNQPQHF
v_call: TRBV5-1; clone_size: NA; cdr3_aa: CASSLDGRGQGEQFF
v_call: TRBV6-2/TRBV6-3; clone_size: few; cdr3_aa: CASSYLEPGAKNIQYF
v_call: TRBV19; clone_size: once; cdr3_aa: CASRWPQGGQPQHF
v_call: TRBV28; clone_size: NA; cdr3_aa: CASSARGVMDRNEQFF
v_call: TRBV15; clone_size: many; cdr3_aa: CATSPGDTEAFF
v_call: TRBV6-1; clone_size: many; cdr3_aa: CASSPGTSHYNEQFF
v_call: TRBV11-1; clone_size: NA; cdr3_aa: CASSLVGRGNVEQFF
v_call: TRBV6-2/TRBV6-3; clone_size: few; cdr3_aa: CASSAGLAAETQYF